One and the same sample provided the 30 T cell receptor beta chains below, sequenced in a study of blood T cell repertoires in COVID-19. Sequenced by immunoSEQ multiplex PCR; TCRdb stores in-frame clones only, minus some. The table includes tens of thousands of clones, 82% detected once. Sequenced input: peripheral blood. The receptor source for this set is an elderly woman with acute or convalescent COVID-19.

This clone was detected once. The chain combines TRBV4-1 with TRBJ1-2, with 8 nucleotides matching TRBD1. CDR1 is MGHRA, CDR2 YSYEKL, per germline. The CDR3 is 19 amino acids. Unmatched junction bases numbered 13, after V lost 1 base and J lost 0 bases. As DNA, the CDR3 is TGCGCCAGCAGCCAAGCTGAATGGACAGGGATCAGGTCTAACTATGGCTACACCTTC. Encoded protein: CASSQAEWTGIRSNYGYTF.

The chain recombines TRBV28 with TRBJ1-1; 7 bases agree with TRBD1. The CDR3 is 17 residues long. V trimming: 3 bases; J trimming: 3 bases; junction bases outside the gene matches: 13. Per germline, CDR1 MDHEN and CDR2 SYDVKM. The CDR3 loop reads CASSFAWDRLGDTEAFF. CDR3 nucleotides: TGTGCCAGCAGTTTCGCCTGGGACAGACTGGGGGACACTGAAGCTTTCTTT.

The chain recombines TRBV3-1 (or the pseudogene TRBV3-2) with TRBJ2-3, with D possibly TRBD2 on 5 matching bases. The germline V gene has CDR1 LGHDT and CDR2 YNNKEL (reference sequence). Trimming removed 2 bases from V and 7 bases from J, with 16 bases in between. The CDR3 is 15 residues long. The CDR3 loop is CASSQLRTAGYTQYF. CDR3 in DNA: TGTGCCAGCAGCCAACTTCGGACTGCCGGTTATACGCAGTATTTT.

The chain has TRBV7-9 and TRBJ2-2; D remains ambiguous. Trimming shortened V by 0 bases and J by 1 base, and 3 bases separated the two germline ends. The CDR3 contains 14 residues. Germline-derived CDR1 and CDR2 are SEHNR and FQNEAQ (reference sequence). The CDR3 loop is CASSLAQNTGELFF. The CDR3 region has the DNA TGTGCCAGCAGCTTAGCCCAGAACACCGGGGAGCTGTTTTTT.

The chain links TRBV5-1 to TRBJ1-2; TRBD1 aligns across 11 bases. Germline CDR1 SGHRS, CDR2 YFSETQ. CDR3 length: 15 residues. The junction had 9 bases not matched to a gene; V was cut back by 4 bases and J by 7 bases. The chain's CDR3 is CASSRWDRGDAGYTF. Here the CDR3 DNA reads TGCGCCAGCAGCCGTTGGGACAGGGGGGACGCTGGCTACACCTTC.

This clone was seen more than once but under ten times. This chain uses TRBV4-1 with TRBJ1-1, with D perhaps matching TRBD1 (5 bases). Germline CDR1 and CDR2: MGHRA and YSYEKL. The CDR3 extends over 14 amino acids. Trimming took 7 bases from V and 6 from J, leaving 18 bases between them. The chain's CDR3 is CASTTIDSSPEAFF. CDR3 DNA: TGCGCCAGCACCACTATCGACAGTTCTCCTGAAGCTTTCTTT.

Here the CDR3 reads CASSLGTNTDTQYF. The CDR3 coding sequence is TGCGCCAGCAGCCTCGGGACTAACACAGATACGCAGTATTTT. The chain joins TRBV5-1 to TRBJ2-3; 7 nucleotides line up with TRBD2. CDR1 is SGHRS, CDR2 YFSETQ, per germline. Trimming took 4 bases from V and 2 from J; bases not matched to a gene: 4. The CDR3 contains 14 residues. The full variable domain, with the rest looked up from reference TRBV5-1 and TRBJ2-3, is KAGVTQTPRYLIKTRGQQVTLSCSPISGHRSVSWYQQTPGQGLQFLFEYFSETQRNKGNFPGRFSGRQFSNSRSEMNVSTLELGDSALYLCASSLGTNTDTQYFGPGTRLTVL.

This clone occurred once. The chain couples TRBV28 to TRBJ2-3; 12 bases are shared with TRBD1. CDR1 MDHEN and CDR2 SYDVKM come from the germline V gene. The CDR3 spans 19 residues. Trimming took 4 bases from V and 2 from J; bases not matched to a gene: 13. The chain's CDR3 is CASSSIYLRDRGPTDTQYF. The CDR3 region has the DNA TGTGCCAGCAGTTCCATCTACCTCCGGGACAGGGGGCCCACAGATACGCAGTATTTT.

This sequence joins TRBV14 and TRBJ2-3; 15 bases align to TRBD2. The CDR3 is 17 amino acids. V dropped 3 bases and J dropped 6; count of bases not matched to a gene: 7. Per the germline V gene, CDR1 is SGHDN and CDR2 is FVKESK. The CDR3 bases are TGTGCCAGCAGCCACCCTGGACTAGCGGGGGGGCGGGATACGCAGTATTTT. This codes for CASSHPGLAGGRDTQYF.

J is TRBJ1-1 and V is TRBV28; no firm D call. Deletions cut 8 bases from V and 3 bases from J, with 16 bases between. Germline V CDR1 and CDR2: MDHEN, SYDVKM. This CDR3 is 14 amino acids long. CDR3 sequence reads: CASGRPDRDTEAFF. In DNA form, the CDR3 reads TGTGCCAGCGGGAGGCCAGACCGAGACACTGAAGCTTTCTTT.

The rearrangement uses TRBV11-3 and TRBJ2-6, with D maybe TRBD1 (6 bases). This CDR3 is 18 amino acids long. Trimming left V 5 bases short and J 0 bases short, with 17 bases between. The germline V gene encodes CDR1 SGHNT and CDR2 YENEEA. The CDR3 loop reads CASSPGTSATSGANVLTF. The CDR3 region has the DNA TGTGCCAGCAGCCCCGGGACATCCGCGACCTCTGGGGCCAACGTCCTGACTTTC.

This sequence joins TRBV19 and TRBJ2-3; TRBD2 is a possible D gene (6 bases). The CDR3 runs 14 residues. Trimming pared 6 bases from V and 0 bases from J, leaving 10 bases between. CDR1 is LNHDA and CDR2 is SQIVND in the germline V gene (reference sequence). The CDR3 is CASRPGLSTDTQYF. The CDR3 coding sequence is TGTGCCAGTAGACCGGGACTTAGCACAGATACGCAGTATTTT.

The chain has TRBV24-1 and TRBJ2-3; TRBD1 matches 10 bases. There are 15 residues in the CDR3. The J segment lost 6 bases and the V segment lost 4 bases, leaving 6 bases of the junction unmatched. The germline gives CDR1 KGHDR, CDR2 SFDVKD. CDR3 bases: TGTGCCACCAGTGACCCGACAGGGGGCGGGGATACGCAGTATTTT. Translated, it gives CATSDPTGGGDTQYF.

The rearrangement uses TRBV7-8 and TRBJ2-2; 8 bases fit TRBD1. Trimming removed 5 bases from V and 6 bases from J; junction bases left unmatched: 5. There are 14 residues in the CDR3. The germline CDR1 and CDR2 sequences are SGHVS and FQNEAQ. The CDR3 is CASSQRRGPGELFF. CDR3 bases: TGTGCCAGCAGCCAACGCAGGGGGCCCGGGGAGCTGTTTTTT. The entire variable domain, with the rest obtained from reference TRBV7-8 and TRBJ2-2, is as follows: GAGVSQSPRYKVAKRGQDVALRCDPISGHVSLFWYQQALGQGPEFLTYFQNEAQLDKSGLPSDRFFAERPEGSVSTLKIQRTQQEDSAVYLCASSQRRGPGELFFGEGSRLTVL.

This chain joins TRBV27 and TRBJ1-6, with 7 bases lining up with TRBD1. V shed 3 bases and J 7 bases; nucleotides not matched to a gene: 9. Germline CDR1 MNHEY, CDR2 SMNVEV (reference sequence). This CDR3 comprises 16 residues. In nucleotides, the CDR3 is TGTGCCAGCAGTTTTCACTGGGGACAGTCAAATTCACCCCTCCACTTT. It yields the protein CASSFHWGQSNSPLHF.

The V call is TRBV5-6, the J call TRBJ1-2; TRBD1 aligns across 11 bases. The CDR3 is made up of 14 amino acids. Germline V gives CDR1 SGHDT, CDR2 YYEEEE. Losses at the gene ends were 2 bases for V and 7 bases for J; bases not matched to a gene: 4. CDR3 amino acids: CASSFGTGGIGYTF. CDR3 DNA: TGTGCCAGCAGCTTTGGGACAGGGGGAATTGGCTACACCTTC. Supplemented by reference TRBV5-6 and TRBJ1-2, the full variable domain reads DAGVTQSPTHLIKTRGQQVTLRCSPKSGHDTVSWYQQALGQGPQFIFQYYEEEERQRGNFPDRFSGHQFPNYSSELNVNALLLGDSALYLCASSFGTGGIGYTFGSGTRLTVV.

The rearrangement links TRBV30 to TRBJ2-7; TRBD1 aligns across 9 bases. V shed 4 bases, J shed 5 bases, and the junction held 3 bases outside the gene matches. This CDR3 is 12 amino acids long. CDR1 is GTSNPN and CDR2 is SVGIG in the germline V gene (reference sequence). The CDR3 coding sequence is TGTGCCTGGACCCGGGACAGGGACGAGCAGTACTTC. This encodes CAWTRDRDEQYF.

This clone was observed a few times. This sequence joins TRBV10-3 and TRBJ1-3; a possible D gene is TRBD1 (5 bases). V lost 9 bases and J lost 1, with 13 bases in between. This CDR3 is 14 amino acids long. CDR1 and CDR2 from the germline V gene are ENHRY and SYGVKD. The DNA of the CDR3 is TGTGCCATTAAGGGTTCAGGGTCTGGAAACACCATATATTTT. This sequence encodes CAIKGSGSGNTIYF.

The CDR3 coding sequence is TGTGCCAGCAGTGAACAGGGACAGACGAACACTGAAGCTTTCTTT. It is translated as CASSEQGQTNTEAFF. The V gene is TRBV6-1, the J gene TRBJ1-1; TRBD1 matches at 7 bases. V lost 2 bases to trimming and J lost 1 base; unmatched junction nucleotides: 4. From germline, CDR1 is MNHNS and CDR2 SASEGT. This CDR3 is built from 15 residues.

This clone has a single count. The J gene is TRBJ2-1, the V gene TRBV6-6; 12 bases fit TRBD2. The CDR3 consists of 16 residues. V lost 7 bases to trimming and J lost 4 bases; unmatched junction nucleotides: 8. Germline V CDR1 and CDR2: MNHNY, SVGAGI (reference sequence). CDR3 in amino acids: CASTLGGTSGYNEQFF. In nucleotides, the CDR3 is TGTGCCAGCACCCTAGGGGGGACTAGCGGGTACAATGAGCAGTTCTTC.

The chain joins TRBV9 to TRBJ2-7, with D perhaps matching TRBD1 (5 bases). Germline V CDR1 and CDR2: SGDLS, YYNGEE. There are 15 residues in the CDR3. V lost 4 bases and J lost 6, with 20 bases in between. CDR3 region: CASSPRSAGISEQYF. CDR3 DNA sequence: TGTGCCAGCAGCCCTAGGTCAGCAGGGATTAGCGAGCAGTACTTC.

This chain connects TRBV29-1 to TRBJ2-7; D is possibly TRBD1 (5 bases). CDR3 size: 12 residues. V was cut by 5 bases and J by 2 bases, with 10 bases left in between. The germline V gene has CDR1 SQVTM and CDR2 ANQGSEA. The CDR3 sequence is CSVRTQTYEQYF. As DNA, the CDR3 is TGCAGCGTTAGGACACAGACCTACGAGCAGTACTTC.

J is TRBJ2-5 and V is TRBV5-4, with a tentative D call TRBD1 (6 bases). The CDR3 covers 13 residues. Per germline, CDR1 SGHNT and CDR2 YYREEE (reference sequence). V lost 5 bases to trimming and J lost 3 bases, with 11 bases between them. Written as DNA, the CDR3 is TGTGCCAGCAGAGGCAGGGGTGAAGAGACCCAGTACTTC. Its translation is CASRGRGEETQYF.

The gene calls are TRBV7-9 and TRBJ2-3; D gene unclear. The V gene lost 1 base and the J gene lost 2 bases, with 10 bases spanning the gap. CDR1 and CDR2 (germline): SEHNR, FQNEAQ (reference sequence). CDR3 length equals 15 residues. In DNA form, the CDR3 reads TGTGCCAGCAGCTTAGGGAACTATAACACAGATACGCAGTATTTT. Protein: CASSLGNYNTDTQYF.

The V gene is TRBV7-2, the J gene TRBJ2-2, with 11 bases that match TRBD1. Germline V CDR1 and CDR2: SGHTA, FQGNSA. After removal of 5 bases from V and 3 bases from J, the junction contained 5 bases not matched to a gene. The CDR3 length is 16 residues. As DNA, the CDR3 is TGTGCCAGCAGCCCTCGGACAGGGGGCTACACCGGGGAGCTGTTTTTT. Encoded protein: CASSPRTGGYTGELFF.

The chain couples TRBV28 to TRBJ2-7, with TRBD2 matching 7 bases. The CDR3 totals 12 residues. Germline lookup yields CDR1 MDHEN and CDR2 SYDVKM. Losses at the gene ends were 7 bases for V and 6 bases for J; bases not matched to a gene: 6. CDR3 amino acids: CASIDWGGEQYF. CDR3 in DNA: TGTGCCAGCATCGACTGGGGGGGCGAGCAGTACTTC.

This clone occurred once. This sequence joins TRBV18 and TRBJ2-7, with TRBD1 matching 9 bases. J gave up 2 bases and V 3 bases, and 5 bases lay outside the gene matches. This CDR3 is 15 amino acids long. The germline gives CDR1 KGHSH, CDR2 LQKENI. In DNA, the CDR3 is TGTGCCAGCTCACCGGGACAGGGAGGACCCTACGAGCAGTACTTC. It yields the protein CASSPGQGGPYEQYF.

The V gene is TRBV6-5, the J gene TRBJ1-2; D call uncertain. The CDR3 is 14 residues long. Germline V gene lookup returns CDR1 MNHEY and CDR2 SVGAGI. V was cut by 5 bases and J by 4 bases, with 14 bases left in between. DNA of the CDR3: TGTGCCAGCAGTACCTCCGGGTCGGCCTATGGCTACACCTTC. This encodes CASSTSGSAYGYTF.

The genes are TRBV19 and TRBJ2-2, with 9 bases aligning to TRBD1. The CDR3 consists of 15 residues. Germline V gene lookup returns CDR1 LNHDA and CDR2 SQIVND (reference sequence). J lost 3 bases, V lost 7 bases, and 6 bases had no gene match. In DNA form, the CDR3 reads TGTGCCAGTATACAGGGGGCCTTCTACACCGGGGAGCTGTTTTTT. Its protein product is CASIQGAFYTGELFF.

The chain has TRBV4-1 and TRBJ1-6; TRBD1 aligns across 9 bases. Germline-derived CDR1 and CDR2 are MGHRA and YSYEKL. V trimming: 4 bases; J trimming: 8 bases; junction bases outside the gene matches: 12. This CDR3 spans 17 amino acids. Written as DNA, the CDR3 is TGCGCCAGCAGCCGAGGACAGGGGCCTTTCTTTGATTCACCCCTCCACTTT. This encodes CASSRGQGPFFDSPLHF.